This paragraph covers one T cell receptor beta chain sequence. Sequenced by immunoSEQ multiplex PCR; TCRdb stores in-frame clones only, minus some. The sample carries over 60,000 clones, over 75% recorded once. The sample originates from a study of OX40 agonist ivuxolimab in advanced cancers. Study at large: Patients received the agonistic anti-OX40 (CD134) antibody ivuxolimab.

The study sampled blood at baseline, cycle 4 day 1, and cycle 7 day 1. Germline V gene lookup returns CDR1 MNHEY and CDR2 SMNVEV (reference sequence). CDR3 length equals 13 residues. V gave up 6 bases and J gave up 4 bases, with 12 bases separating them. The TCR was taken from an adult with an advanced solid tumor such as melanoma, head and neck, liver or kidney cancer. This rearrangement joins TRBV27 to TRBJ1-1; the D gene is possibly TRBD1 (5 bases). The material was CD4+ or CD8+ T cells sorted from blood, obtained in a trial of the OX40 agonist ivuxolimab. The CDR3 here is CASSQWGGTEAFF. The CDR3 DNA is TGTGCCAGCAGCCAGTGGGGGGGCACTGAAGCTTTCTTT.